These 25 T cell receptor beta chains were all obtained from the same sample, sequenced in a study of long-term antiretroviral therapy in people with HIV. Survey-level resolution applied to immunoSEQ assay v3.0. Measured with immunoSEQ multiplex PCR; TCRdb has only the in-frame clones, and not every one. The table lists around 19,000 clones, about three quarters of them singletons. The sequences come from unsorted PBMCs, collected 2.9 years after starting antiretroviral therapy. Source of these receptors: a woman in her twenties or thirties with HIV.

V and J are TRBV11-2 and TRBJ2-5, with D possibly being TRBD1 (6 bases). Per the germline V gene, CDR1 is SGHAT and CDR2 is FQNNGV. Trimming removed 8 bases at V and 5 bases at J, with 15 bases between. CDR3 length equals 13 residues. This CDR3 is CASCRRGGETQYF. The CDR3, as DNA: TGTGCCAGCTGCCGCAGGGGCGGGGAGACCCAGTACTTC.

V usage is TRBV5-6 and J usage is TRBJ1-5; D is possibly TRBD1 (5 bases). The CDR3 spans 14 residues. The germline V gene has CDR1 SGHDT and CDR2 YYEEEE. Trimming pared 0 bases from V and 6 bases from J, leaving 10 bases between. The CDR3 bases are TGTGCCAGCAGCTTGGTAGGGGTTGGTCAGCCCCAGCATTTT. Translating it yields CASSLVGVGQPQHF.

The genes are TRBV29-1 and TRBJ1-1; tentative D call: TRBD1 (5 bases). This CDR3 is 14 amino acids long. Germline CDR1 reads SQVTM; CDR2 reads ANQGSEA. Trimming took 2 bases from V and 4 from J, leaving 14 bases between them. The CDR3 nucleotides are TGCAGCGTTGAATCATCCCAGGGTATCACTGAAGCTTTCTTT. Encoded protein: CSVESSQGITEAFF.

The chain is built from TRBV4-2 and TRBJ2-1; D is possibly TRBD2 (5 bases). The V and J ends lost 1 base and 0 bases respectively, with 7 bases between them. The germline V gene has CDR1 LGHNA and CDR2 YNFKEQ. This CDR3 spans 15 amino acids. This CDR3 is CASSQGRGSYNEQFF. CDR3 DNA sequence: TGTGCCAGCAGCCAAGGACGGGGCTCCTACAATGAGCAGTTCTTC.

The genes are TRBV9 and TRBJ1-3; D gene ambiguous. Looked up from germline, CDR1 is SGDLS and CDR2 is YYNGEE. The CDR3 spans 14 residues. V was pared by 1 base and J by 2 bases, with 7 bases between. The CDR3 bases are TGTGCCAGCAGCGTACCAGGAGCTGGAAACACCATATATTTT. Translation: CASSVPGAGNTIYF. The full variable domain, completed using reference TRBV9 and TRBJ1-3, is DSGVTQTPKHLITATGQRVTLRCSPRSGDLSVYWYQQSLDQGLQFLIQYYNGEERAKGNILERFSAQQFPDLHSELNLSSLELGDSALYFCASSVPGAGNTIYFGEGSWLTVV.

The CDR3 region is CASSSTWDRLPDTQYF. The CDR3 bases are TGCGCCAGCAGCTCTACATGGGACAGGCTCCCAGATACGCAGTATTTT. The chain recombines TRBV5-1 with TRBJ2-3, with 8 bases fitting TRBD1. The germline gives CDR1 SGHRS, CDR2 YFSETQ. V was pared by 3 bases and J by 4 bases, with 10 bases of the junction left unmatched. The CDR3 spans 16 residues.

This clone was observed a single time. The chain employs TRBV6-6 and TRBJ2-3; tentative D call: TRBD2 (5 bases). Germline V gene lookup returns CDR1 MNHNY and CDR2 SVGAGI (reference sequence). The V end lost 6 bases, the J end lost 0 bases, and 16 bases lay between the germline ends. CDR3 length: 16 amino acids. Here the CDR3 DNA reads TGTGCCAGCAGCCCTAGCCAGGCCCCTAGCACAGATACGCAGTATTTT. This encodes CASSPSQAPSTDTQYF.

The CDR3 nucleotides read TGTGCCAGCAGCCTGAGAGGGAACACTGAAGCTTTCTTT. As protein: CASSLRGNTEAFF. This chain joins TRBV5-4 and TRBJ1-1; D call uncertain. Germline V CDR1 and CDR2: SGHNT, YYREEE (reference sequence). The CDR3 has 13 amino acids. The ends were cut back, 4 bases at V and 1 base at J, with 8 bases in the middle. Complete variable domain (other parts from reference TRBV5-4 and TRBJ1-1): ETGVTQSPTHLIKTRGQQVTLRCSSQSGHNTVSWYQQALGQGPQFIFQYYREEENGRGNFPPRFSGLQFPNYSSELNVNALELDDSALYLCASSLRGNTEAFFGQGTRLTVV.

This sequence joins TRBV7-2 and TRBJ2-2; the D gene could be TRBD1 or TRBD2 (6 bases each). Germline CDR1 reads SGHTA; CDR2 reads FQGNSA. The V gene lost 1 base and the J gene lost 10 bases, with 13 bases spanning the gap. This CDR3 is built from 14 residues. CDR3 region: CASSLDVGGPELFF. CDR3 DNA sequence: TGTGCCAGCAGCTTAGATGTGGGGGGCCCGGAGCTGTTTTTT.

This chain links TRBV19 with TRBJ1-4; D is undetermined. This CDR3 has 13 amino acids. CDR1 is LNHDA, CDR2 SQIVND, per germline (reference sequence). Deletions cut 8 bases from V and 5 bases from J, with 12 bases between. CDR3 DNA: TGTGCCAGTCTACAGATAATCAATGAAAAACTGTTTTTT. Amino acids: CASLQIINEKLFF.

The chain recombines TRBV5-6 with TRBJ2-2, with no clear D. The CDR3 is 11 residues long. CDR1 is SGHDT, CDR2 YYEEEE, per germline. V gave up 0 bases and J gave up 6 bases, with 0 bases separating them. The CDR3 here is CASSLAGELFF. For the CDR3, the DNA is TGTGCCAGCAGCTTGGCCGGGGAGCTGTTTTTT.

The chain has TRBV18 and TRBJ2-6; possible D gene TRBD1, 6 bases. V was cut by 2 bases and J by 0 bases, with 8 bases left in between. CDR1 is KGHSH and CDR2 is LQKENI in the germline V gene. The CDR3 is made up of 16 amino acids. CDR3 region: CASSPTGISGANVLTF. DNA for the CDR3: TGTGCCAGCTCACCAACAGGGATCTCTGGGGCCAACGTCCTGACTTTC.

There are a few counts of this clone. The CDR3 loop is CASSPEMAGESPLHF. CDR3 nucleotide sequence: TGTGCCAGCTCACCAGAGATGGCAGGGGAATCACCCCTCCACTTT. This chain connects TRBV18 to TRBJ1-6; the D gene is possibly TRBD1 (6 bases). V lost 2 bases and J 10 bases, leaving 15 bases between the germline ends. CDR1 is KGHSH and CDR2 is LQKENI in the germline V gene. The CDR3 contains 15 residues.

This clone was recorded once. CDR3 nucleotide sequence: TGTGCCAGCAGCACCAGACAGGGTGGGGTAAATGAGCAGTTCTTC. The encoded protein is CASSTRQGGVNEQFF. The chain is built from TRBV7-8 and TRBJ2-1; 7 nucleotides match TRBD1. The trim removed 5 bases at V and 7 bases at J, leaving 11 bases unmatched. This CDR3 has 15 residues. Germline assignment: CDR1 SGHVS and CDR2 FQNEAQ. Variable domain in full (rest from reference TRBV7-8 and TRBJ2-1): GAGVSQSPRYKVAKRGQDVALRCDPISGHVSLFWYQQALGQGPEFLTYFQNEAQLDKSGLPSDRFFAERPEGSVSTLKIQRTQQEDSAVYLCASSTRQGGVNEQFFGPGTRLTVL.

The V gene is TRBV30, the J gene TRBJ1-3; a weak D match, TRBD1 (5 bases). Deletions cut 0 bases from V and 4 bases from J, with 13 bases between. The CDR3 is 15 amino acids. Germline lookup yields CDR1 GTSNPN and CDR2 SVGIG (reference sequence). CDR3 coding DNA: TGTGCCTGGAGTGTAAGGGCAGGGAACGGAAACACCATATATTTT. Amino acids: CAWSVRAGNGNTIYF.

The CDR3 reads CAWSVRRERTEAFF. For the CDR3, the DNA is TGTGCCTGGAGTGTACGGAGGGAACGCACTGAAGCTTTCTTT. The chain combines TRBV30 with TRBJ1-1; D not resolved. The CDR3 runs to 14 residues. Per germline, CDR1 GTSNPN and CDR2 SVGIG (reference sequence). Trimming took off 0 bases at V and 4 bases at J, with 12 bases between the two ends.

This chain connects TRBV6-1 to TRBJ2-5, with D possibly being TRBD1 (5 bases). Trimming cost V 1 base and J 4 bases, with 10 bases left between them. The V gene's germline CDR1 is MNHNS and CDR2 SASEGT. The CDR3 is made up of 14 amino acids. The CDR3 nucleotides read TGTGCCAGCAGTGAAGGCAGGGTCGGAGAGACCCAGTACTTC. It codes for CASSEGRVGETQYF.

The V gene is TRBV5-1, the J gene TRBJ1-4, with 9 bases fitting TRBD1. The germline gives CDR1 SGHRS, CDR2 YFSETQ. The ends lost 2 bases at V and 5 bases at J; junction bases unmatched: 4. The CDR3 runs 15 residues. CDR3 protein: CASSLSGTGNEKLFF. The CDR3 DNA sequence: TGCGCCAGCAGCTTATCCGGGACAGGGAATGAAAAACTGTTTTTT.

The chain has TRBV11-2 and TRBJ1-4; D remains unclear. V lost 1 base, J lost 4 bases, and 10 bases lay in between. In germline, CDR1 is SGHAT, CDR2 FQNNGV. The CDR3 contains 15 residues. The CDR3 coding sequence is TGTGCCAGCAGCTTAGGGCGGAAGGGTAATGAAAAACTGTTTTTT. Translating gives CASSLGRKGNEKLFF.

This clone was observed a single time. The chain employs TRBV10-3 and TRBJ1-5; D ambiguous. Trimming removed 8 bases from V and 5 bases from J, with 10 bases in between. The CDR3 is 12 residues long. The germline gives CDR1 ENHRY, CDR2 SYGVKD. The CDR3 is CAIQDGYQPQHF. CDR3 coding DNA: TGTGCCATCCAGGACGGGTATCAGCCCCAGCATTTT.

V and J are TRBV11-1 and TRBJ1-1; D unclear. Between the trimmed V and J ends, which lost 5 bases and 6 bases, there was a span of 7 bases. The CDR3 has 11 amino acids. CDR1 is SGHAT and CDR2 is FQDESV in the germline V gene (reference sequence). CDR3 nucleotides: TGTGCCAGCAGCCACTCAGCTGAAGCTTTCTTT. As protein: CASSHSAEAFF.

This chain uses TRBV4-1 with TRBJ1-6; the D is unclear. CDR3 length: 17 residues. The germline CDR1 and CDR2 sequences are MGHRA and YSYEKL. Trimming removed 0 bases from V and 4 bases from J, with 13 bases in between. This CDR3 reads CASSQEERMGYNSPLHF. As DNA, the CDR3 is TGCGCCAGCAGCCAAGAAGAGAGGATGGGTTATAATTCACCCCTCCACTTT.

The chain combines TRBV10-3 with TRBJ1-1; D unresolved. This CDR3 has 15 amino acids. Trimming took 3 bases from V and 7 from J, leaving 18 bases between them. Germline V gene lookup returns CDR1 ENHRY and CDR2 SYGVKD. The CDR3 loop is CAISDAPQLTFEAFF. CDR3 DNA sequence: TGTGCCATCAGTGACGCTCCACAGCTGACATTTGAAGCTTTCTTT.

V usage is TRBV5-8 and J usage is TRBJ2-7; 12 bases align to TRBD1. There are 14 residues in the CDR3. Germline V gives CDR1 SGHTS, CDR2 YDEGEE. The J segment lost 11 bases and the V segment lost 5 bases, leaving 11 bases of the junction unmatched. DNA for the CDR3: TGTGCCAGCAGTTCGACCGGGACAGGGGGCAAAGAGTACTTC. This encodes CASSSTGTGGKEYF.

The chain carries TRBV10-1 and TRBJ2-1, with TRBD2 as a possible D gene (6 bases). Germline lookup yields CDR1 WNHNN and CDR2 SYGVQD (reference sequence). This CDR3 contains 13 residues. Trimming took 4 bases from V and 8 from J, leaving 12 bases between them. CDR3 sequence reads: CASSGPSGDEQFF. DNA for the CDR3: TGCGCCAGCAGTGGCCCGTCGGGGGATGAGCAGTTCTTC.